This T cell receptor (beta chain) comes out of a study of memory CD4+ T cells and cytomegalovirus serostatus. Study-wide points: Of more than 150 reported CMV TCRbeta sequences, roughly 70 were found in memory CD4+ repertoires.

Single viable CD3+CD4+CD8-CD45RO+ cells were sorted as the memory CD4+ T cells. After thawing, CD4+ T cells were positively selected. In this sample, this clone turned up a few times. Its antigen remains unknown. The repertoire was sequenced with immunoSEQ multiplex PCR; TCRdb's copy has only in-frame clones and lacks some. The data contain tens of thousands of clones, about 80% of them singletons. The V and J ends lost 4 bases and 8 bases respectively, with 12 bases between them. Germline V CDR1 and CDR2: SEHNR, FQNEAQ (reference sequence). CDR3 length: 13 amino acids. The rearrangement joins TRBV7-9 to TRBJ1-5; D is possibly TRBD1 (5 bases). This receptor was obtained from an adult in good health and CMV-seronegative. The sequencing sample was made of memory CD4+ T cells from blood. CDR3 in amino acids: CASSSGTAKPQHF. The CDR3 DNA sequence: TGTGCCAGCAGCTCGGGGACGGCAAAGCCCCAGCATTTT.